What follows are 13 T cell receptor beta chains derived from one specimen sequenced in a study of PD-1 and CTLA-4 blockade in melanoma. Here immunoSEQ multiplex PCR was the method, and the copy in TCRdb shows in-frame clones only, minus some. The profile shows about 16,000 clones, around 70% of them singletons. The sequencing used CD8+ T cells from peripheral blood, collected from a patient given anti-PD-1 treatment. Every receptor here comes from a human donor with melanoma.

The V call is TRBV29-1, the J call TRBJ2-7; D is unresolved. The CDR3 consists of 11 residues. V was pared by 4 bases and J by 2 bases, with 6 bases between. In germline, CDR1 is SQVTM, CDR2 ANQGSEA. The CDR3 sequence is CSVGTAYEQYF. The CDR3 DNA reads TGCAGCGTTGGGACCGCCTACGAGCAGTACTTC.

A remark on this clone: Because the CDR3's place on the DNA is in doubt, the DNA is left out and the CDR3 is given as listed by TCRdb. This chain joins TRBV5-8 and TRBJ2-2; TRBD1, the table's D call, was not compared with the DNA. With termini counted, the CDR3 has 17 amino acids. The germline V gene has CDR1 SGHTS and CDR2 YDEGEE. CDR3 in amino acids: CASSFRTGGRRAGELFF.

About this clone itself: Germline and junction disagree at one end, which may indicate a read error. The DNA of the CDR3 is TGTGCCAGCAGCTTACCGGGACAGAATGAAAAGCTGTTTTTT. It translates to CASSLPGQNEKLFF. The rearrangement uses TRBV7-9 and TRBJ1-4; 7 bases fit TRBD1. The CDR3 totals 14 residues. Germline V gene sequence: CDR1 SEHNR, CDR2 FQNEAQ (reference sequence).

The V call is TRBV5-3, the J call TRBJ2-7; 9 bases are a match to TRBD1. TRBV5-3 is identified as an open reading frame with a role that is uncertain. Trimming cost V 2 bases and J 6 bases; bases outside gene matches: 9. This CDR3 is built from 15 residues. CDR3 in DNA: TGTGCCAGAAGCTTCGAGCGGACAGGGGTGCCCGAGCAGTACTTC. Protein: CARSFERTGVPEQYF.

The genes are TRBV6-2 or TRBV6-3 and TRBJ2-1; 7 bases agree with TRBD1. The CDR3 runs 12 residues. V shed 6 bases and J 12 bases; nucleotides not matched to a gene: 8. CDR1 and CDR2 (germline): MNHEY, SVGEGT. CDR3 bases: TGTGCCAGCAGCCTGGACAGGCGTCGGCAGTTCTTC. Translated, it gives CASSLDRRRQFF.

The chain carries TRBV24-1 and TRBJ2-1; possibly TRBD1 for D (6 bases). This CDR3 has 17 residues. The V and J ends lost 3 bases and 0 bases respectively, with 14 bases between them. Germline-derived CDR1 and CDR2 are KGHDR and SFDVKD. The CDR3 DNA sequence: TGTGCCACCAGTGATACCAACAGGGCAAGCTCCTACAATGAGCAGTTCTTC. This translates into CATSDTNRASSYNEQFF.

This clone was found a few times. The chain is built from TRBV4-1 and TRBJ2-3; D not resolved. Germline V gene lookup returns CDR1 MGHRA and CDR2 YSYEKL. This CDR3 is built from 12 residues. V gave up 1 base and J gave up 5 bases, with 4 bases separating them. This chain's CDR3 is CASSQGGDTQYF. CDR3 DNA sequence: TGCGCCAGCAGCCAAGGAGGAGATACGCAGTATTTT.

The chain recombines TRBV5-1 with TRBJ2-3; D not certain. CDR1 and CDR2 (germline): SGHRS, YFSETQ. The V gene lost 3 bases and the J gene lost 0 bases, with 14 bases spanning the gap. This CDR3 is built from 16 residues. The CDR3 coding sequence is TGCGCCAGCAGCTCCGGATCTCTACCTAGCACAGATACGCAGTATTTT. Protein sequence: CASSSGSLPSTDTQYF.

V usage is TRBV24-1 and J usage is TRBJ2-3; a possible D gene is TRBD2 (5 bases). Trimming removed 1 base from V and 2 bases from J, with 9 bases in between. Germline V gene data show CDR1 as KGHDR and CDR2 as SFDVKD. The CDR3 covers 15 residues. The CDR3 sequence: CATSDLADDTDTQYF. The CDR3 DNA sequence: TGTGCCACCAGTGATTTAGCGGACGACACAGATACGCAGTATTTT.

This clone was detected only a few times. This sequence joins TRBV12-5 and TRBJ1-3, with no clear D. The germline V and J ends were trimmed by 1 base and 4 bases, with 8 bases remaining between them. The CDR3 is 14 amino acids. The germline CDR1 and CDR2 sequences are LGHNT and FRNRAP. The CDR3 spells CASGLGQLGNTIYF. For the CDR3, the DNA is TGTGCTAGTGGTTTGGGACAACTAGGAAACACCATATATTTT.

This chain links TRBV5-1 with TRBJ2-6, with 8 bases matching TRBD1. The CDR3 is 23 amino acids. Trimming at V came to 1 base and at J to 0 bases, leaving 21 bases not matched to a gene. From germline, CDR1 is SGHRS and CDR2 YFSETQ. The CDR3 DNA reads as TGCGCCAGCAGCTTGCGTTCGGGACAGGAAAAATTCGACCTCAACTCTGGGGCCAACGTCCTGACTTTC. Translation: CASSLRSGQEKFDLNSGANVLTF.

This clone is medium-sized by share. The V gene is TRBV5-1, the J gene TRBJ2-3; D is undetermined. Germline CDR1 SGHRS, CDR2 YFSETQ. This CDR3 comprises 12 residues. V was clipped by 2 bases and J by 4 bases, with 5 bases between them. The CDR3 nucleotides are TGCGCCAGCAGCTTTACCGCAGATACGCAGTATTTT. Amino acid sequence: CASSFTADTQYF.

The chain has TRBV28 and TRBJ2-1; D not certain. The CDR3 is 16 amino acids. CDR1 is MDHEN and CDR2 is SYDVKM in the germline V gene. Trimming removed 4 bases from V and 5 bases from J, with 18 bases in between. CDR3 sequence: CASSSPPDLINNEQFF. The CDR3 DNA reads as TGTGCCAGCAGTTCCCCCCCGGACCTAATCAACAATGAGCAGTTCTTC.